This TCR beta chain was sequenced during a study of tumor T cells in aggressive B-cell lymphoma. Clones were read by immunoSEQ multiplex PCR, and TCRdb kept only the in-frame ones, dropping some. The data hold roughly 4,500 clones, with 85% to 90% observed a single time. Material: tumor tissue. The sequence came from an adult with diffuse large B cell lymphoma.

The CDR3: CASSLLLGELFF. The CDR3 DNA reads TGTGCCAGCAGTTTACTATTGGGGGAGCTGTTTTTT. The V call is TRBV11-3, the J call TRBJ2-2; no clear D gene. The germline V gene has CDR1 SGHNT and CDR2 YENEEA. The CDR3 totals 12 residues. V lost 6 bases to trimming and J lost 8 bases, with 10 bases between them.